This T cell receptor (beta chain) was documented in a study of OX40 agonist ivuxolimab in advanced cancers. Background on the study: Recorded diagnoses for dose-escalation patients were hepatocellular carcinoma, melanoma, renal cell or head and neck cancer. Partial responses were observed in three patients, of whom one had hepatocellular carcinoma and two had cutaneous melanoma.

Sequencing was performed with immunoSEQ multiplex PCR; in TCRdb, only in-frame clones are kept and a portion is missing. The sample contains 25,000 or so clones, roughly 73% of which appear only once. V was clipped by 1 base and J by 4 bases, with 6 bases between them. The CDR3 sequence is 13 residues long. Germline V gene sequence: CDR1 SGHTA, CDR2 FQGTGA. The rearrangement uses TRBV7-3 and TRBJ2-3; D unresolved. The sequence was collected from an adult with an advanced solid tumor such as melanoma, head and neck, liver or kidney cancer. The specimen comprised CD4+ or CD8+ T cells sorted from blood, sampled in a trial of the OX40 agonist ivuxolimab. CDR3 sequence (DNA): TGTGCCAGCAGCTTAAATGGTGCAGATACGCAGTATTTT. Translated, it gives CASSLNGADTQYF.